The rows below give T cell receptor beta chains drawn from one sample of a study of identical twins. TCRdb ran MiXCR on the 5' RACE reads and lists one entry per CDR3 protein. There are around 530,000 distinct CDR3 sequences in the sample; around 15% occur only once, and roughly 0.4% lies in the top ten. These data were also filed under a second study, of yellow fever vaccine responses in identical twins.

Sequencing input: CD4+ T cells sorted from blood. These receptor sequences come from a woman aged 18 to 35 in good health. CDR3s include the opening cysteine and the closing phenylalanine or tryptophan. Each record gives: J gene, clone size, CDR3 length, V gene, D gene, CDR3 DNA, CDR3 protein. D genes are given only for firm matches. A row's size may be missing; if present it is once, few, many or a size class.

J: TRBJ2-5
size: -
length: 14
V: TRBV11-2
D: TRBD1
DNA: TGTGCCAGCAGCTTAGGGGTAGGGGGCAAGACCCAGTACTTC
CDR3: CASSLGVGGKTQYF

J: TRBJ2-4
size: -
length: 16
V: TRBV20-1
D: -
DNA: TGCAGTGCTAGTGAGGGGACTCCCACGCCCAAAAACATTCAGTACTTC
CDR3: CSASEGTPTPKNIQYF

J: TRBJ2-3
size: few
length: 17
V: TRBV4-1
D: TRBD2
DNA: TGCGCCAGCAGGGCTTCACAAACTAGCGGGAGTAGGGATACGCAGTATTTT
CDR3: CASRASQTSGSRDTQYF

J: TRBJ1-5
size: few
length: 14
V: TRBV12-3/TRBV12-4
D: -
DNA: TGTGCCAGCAGTCGGGGTTCCAATAATCAGCCCCAGCATTTT
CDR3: CASSRGSNNQPQHF

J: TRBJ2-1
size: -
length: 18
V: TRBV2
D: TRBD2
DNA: TGTGCCAGCAGTGAAGCGGCTAGCGGGAGGGCCCCCCGCAATGAGCAGTTCTTC
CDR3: CASSEAASGRAPRNEQFF

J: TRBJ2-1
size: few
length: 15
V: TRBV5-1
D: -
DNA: TGCGCCAGCAGCGTCTCCGGGACCGACTACAATGAGCAGTTCTTC
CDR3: CASSVSGTDYNEQFF

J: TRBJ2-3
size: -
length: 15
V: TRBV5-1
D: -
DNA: TGCGCCAGCAGCCGAACAGGGTCGGGGACAGATACGCAGTATTTT
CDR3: CASSRTGSGTDTQYF

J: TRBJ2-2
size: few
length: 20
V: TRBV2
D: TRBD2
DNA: TGTGCCAGCAGTGACGGACTAGCGACACTCATTGGGGCGAACACCGGGGAGCTGTTTTTT
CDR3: CASSDGLATLIGANTGELFF

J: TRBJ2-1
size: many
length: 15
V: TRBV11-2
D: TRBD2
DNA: TGTGCCAGCAGCCTCAGACTAGCGGGTGGGAATGAGCAGTTCTTC
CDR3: CASSLRLAGGNEQFF

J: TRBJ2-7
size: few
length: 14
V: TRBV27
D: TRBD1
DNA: TGTGCCAGCAGTCTCCGGACAGGGTTCGACGAGCAGTACTTC
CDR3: CASSLRTGFDEQYF